These T cell receptor beta chains were read from a single sample in a study of blood T cell repertoires in COVID-19. Sequenced by immunoSEQ multiplex PCR; TCRdb stores in-frame clones only, minus some. This sample yields 130,000 or so clones, of which 87% are seen a single time; less than 2.5% belongs to the top ten. Sequenced: peripheral blood. These receptors all come from a man aged 50 or older with active COVID-19. The conserved cysteine and the conserved F or W are not part of the CDR3 here.

V	J	CDR3
TRBV11-2	TRBJ1-5	ASSLDEGAFQPQH
TRBV27	TRBJ2-1	ASSFRWTSGANEQF
TRBV19	TRBJ2-6	ARGQGEANVLT
TRBV19	TRBJ1-4	ASSTKRPDRWSEKLF
TRBV20-1	TRBJ2-3	SASFGKSTDTQY
TRBV6-5	TRBJ1-1	ASRIPGGNTEAF
TRBV14	TRBJ2-3	ASSRRDFFNTDTQY
TRBV15	TRBJ1-1	ATSRDQGPTL
TRBV20-1	TRBJ1-2	SASVPGQGAYGYT
TRBV11-2	TRBJ2-7	ASSQGFSPGFPSSYEQY
TRBV18	TRBJ1-6	ASSGALGVSSALH
TRBV6-5	TRBJ2-7	ASTKTGSEQY
TRBV5-1	TRBJ1-3	ASSLGDINGNTIY
TRBV11-2	TRBJ2-7	ASSSTGAGGAEQY
TRBV6-4	TRBJ1-5	ASSETGQGNQPQH
TRBV7-2	TRBJ2-7	ASSHRLAVTSSYEQY
TRBV18	TRBJ2-3	ASFRDRSTDTQY
TRBV5-6	TRBJ1-1	ASRGQGMNTEAF
TRBV19	TRBJ1-1	ASSMGGGLTEAF
TRBV6-1	TRBJ1-2	ASSDERGARGVGYT
TRBV7-2	TRBJ2-2	ASSLGSGANTGELF
TRBV6-5	TRBJ1-2	ASRGTGRDYGYT
TRBV6-5	TRBJ1-2	ASSYREGGNYGYT
TRBV6-5	TRBJ1-2	ASIRTGLLSYT
TRBV3-1/TRBV3-2	TRBJ1-1	ASSQAGGRGEAF
TRBV5-1	TRBJ2-7	ASSLGVGTNPEQY
TRBV6-5	TRBJ1-6	ASADRGFYSPLH
TRBV6-5	TRBJ1-2	ASSTAANYGYT
TRBV18	TRBJ2-2	ASSPRGLAGPRTGELF
TRBV4-2	TRBJ2-2	ASSPVVSGAGTGELF
TRBV7-2	TRBJ2-7	ASSLAPPGEQY
TRBV14	TRBJ2-3	ASSLFAAGTADTQY
TRBV2	TRBJ1-1	ASRGPWVTEAF
TRBV5-4	TRBJ2-5	ASSPGLAGGETQY
TRBV4-2	TRBJ2-1	ASSQDVAGMDNEQF
TRBV5-6	TRBJ2-7	ASSLEGTGMAYEQY
TRBV7-2	TRBJ1-5	ASSLRGNQPQH
TRBV27	TRBJ1-5	ASSFGRTEGQPQH
TRBV19	TRBJ2-1	ATGRKNRVDYNEQF
TRBV5-1	TRBJ2-2	ASSLRGGSSRELF
TRBV11-2	TRBJ1-4	ASSSLSSFATNEKLF
TRBV10-1	TRBJ1-4	ASKPGQGTGQLF
TRBV15	TRBJ2-5	ATSRREETQY
TRBV4-1	TRBJ1-4	ASRNPTGRGEKLF
TRBV5-1	TRBJ2-1	ASSPTPSQGAYNEQF
TRBV4-3	TRBJ1-2	ASSQEQLYGYT
TRBV6-5	TRBJ1-6	ASSGAGITSPLH
TRBV12-5	TRBJ2-5	ASGLLTARAETQY
TRBV30	TRBJ1-5	AWKSTGTAVYQPQH
TRBV28	TRBJ1-2	ASSFGTGRLYGYT
TRBV10-3	TRBJ1-3	ATQERGNTIY
TRBV7-2	TRBJ2-1	ASSLGPIGSYEQF
TRBV5-1	TRBJ1-6	ASSFSGRGRSPLH